The 12 T cell receptor beta chains below were found in one sample sequenced in a study of blood T cell repertoires in COVID-19. Measured with immunoSEQ multiplex PCR; TCRdb has only the in-frame clones, and not every one. This sample carries 150,000 to 200,000 clones, 80% to 90% of them seen once, and the ten largest clones take 2.1%. The sample was peripheral blood. Every receptor here comes from a man aged 65 to 79 with active or convalescent COVID-19.

Only a few counts were recorded for this clone. V is TRBV28 and J is TRBJ1-5; 7 nucleotides align to TRBD1. In germline, CDR1 is MDHEN, CDR2 SYDVKM. The V segment lost 6 bases and the J segment 5 bases; nucleotides outside the gene matches: 4. CDR3 length equals 13 residues. The CDR3 bases are TGTGCCAGCAGCACCAGGGGGTATCAGCCCCAGCATTTT. Amino acids: CASSTRGYQPQHF. The full variable domain, in which reference TRBV28 and TRBJ1-5 provide the parts outside the CDR3, is DVKVTQSSRYLVKRTGEKVFLECVQDMDHENMFWYRQDPGLGLRLIYFSYDVKMKEKGDIPEGYSVSREKKERFSLILESASTNQTSMYLCASSTRGYQPQHFGDGTRLSIL.

This chain uses TRBV29-1 with TRBJ2-7; possible D gene TRBD1, 5 bases. The germline V gene encodes CDR1 SQVTM and CDR2 ANQGSEA. The CDR3 runs 12 residues. V was shortened by 8 bases and J by 0 bases, with 11 bases between the two germline ends. This chain's CDR3 is CSTTGASYEQYF. The CDR3 DNA is TGCAGCACAACAGGAGCCTCCTACGAGCAGTACTTC.

The chain couples TRBV24-1 to TRBJ2-1; 12 nucleotides agree with TRBD2. The CDR3 covers 15 residues. CDR1 and CDR2 from the germline V gene are KGHDR and SFDVKD. The V gene end was trimmed by 4 bases and the J gene end by 7 bases; junction bases not matched to a gene: 4. As DNA, the CDR3 is TGTGCCACCAGTGAACCCGGGACTAGCGGGAATGAGCAGTTCTTC. It specifies CATSEPGTSGNEQFF.

The chain employs TRBV9 and TRBJ2-7; the D is unclear. V gave up 1 base and J gave up 3 bases, with 14 bases separating them. Looked up from germline, CDR1 is SGDLS and CDR2 is YYNGEE. The length of the CDR3 is 15 residues. In DNA form, the CDR3 reads TGTGCCAGCAGCGTAAGCCCCGGAGTCGGCTACGAGCAGTACTTC. Protein product: CASSVSPGVGYEQYF.

The CDR3 DNA is TGTGCCAGCAGCTTAGGCGGTCTTACTGGAAACACCATATATTTT. Residues: CASSLGGLTGNTIYF. This chain links TRBV7-9 with TRBJ1-3; D remains ambiguous. CDR1 and CDR2 (germline): SEHNR, FQNEAQ (reference sequence). The V end lost 1 base, the J end lost 2 bases, and 9 bases lay between the germline ends. The CDR3 is 15 amino acids.

This clone was counted a few times. The rearrangement links TRBV28 to TRBJ1-5; a possible D gene is TRBD1 (5 bases). Germline CDR1 is MDHEN and CDR2 is SYDVKM. The V gene lost 6 bases and the J gene lost 1 base, with 22 bases spanning the gap. The CDR3 loop spans 18 amino acids. The DNA for the CDR3 is TGTGCCAGCAGATGGGGGGATAGTTGGAGTACGAGCAATCAGCCCCAGCATTTT. Its translation is CASRWGDSWSTSNQPQHF.

CDR3: CASSQATQATPPNYEQYF. The DNA of the CDR3 is TGTGCCAGCAGCCAAGCTACTCAGGCCACTCCCCCAAACTACGAGCAGTACTTC. This sequence joins TRBV3-1 (or the pseudogene TRBV3-2) and TRBJ2-7; unclear D gene. The germline V and J ends were trimmed by 1 base and 3 bases, with 22 bases remaining between them. This CDR3 spans 18 amino acids. The germline CDR1 and CDR2 sequences are LGHDT and YNNKEL (reference sequence).

The chain joins TRBV9 to TRBJ2-5; TRBD2 aligns across 11 bases. This CDR3 has 14 residues. Germline assignment: CDR1 SGDLS and CDR2 YYNGEE. V lost 2 bases to trimming and J lost 4 bases; unmatched junction nucleotides: 1. In DNA form, the CDR3 reads TGTGCCAGCAGCGTTGGACTAGCGGGAGAGACCCAGTACTTC. Amino acids: CASSVGLAGETQYF.

The genes are TRBV6-2 or TRBV6-3 and TRBJ2-2; D remains unclear. Trimming removed 4 bases at V and 5 bases at J, with 8 bases between. The CDR3 extends over 13 amino acids. Germline CDR1 and CDR2: MNHEY and SVGEGT. The CDR3 DNA reads TGTGCCAGCAGTTCCACAAGAACCGGGGAGCTGTTTTTT. This gives the protein CASSSTRTGELFF.

The chain links TRBV6-5 to TRBJ1-1; 7 bases line up with TRBD1. The CDR3 sequence is 14 residues long. V lost 10 bases and J lost 6; bases outside the gene matches: 14. Germline CDR1 reads MNHEY; CDR2 reads SVGAGI. CDR3 amino acids: CATDRDRVFAEAFF. CDR3 DNA: TGTGCCACGGACAGAGACAGGGTTTTTGCTGAAGCTTTCTTT.

The CDR3 DNA is TGCGCCAGCAGCGAGTGGATACAGGGTGGGGAGACCCAGTACTTC. It translates to CASSEWIQGGETQYF. This chain connects TRBV5-1 to TRBJ2-5; D might be TRBD1 (6 bases). V was trimmed by 4 bases and J by 5 bases, leaving 18 bases between them. The CDR3 extends over 15 amino acids. Germline CDR1 and CDR2: SGHRS and YFSETQ.

This clone was observed a single time. The chain has TRBV5-1 and TRBJ2-5, with 10 positions matching TRBD1. The CDR3 length is 14 residues. Germline CDR1 and CDR2: SGHRS and YFSETQ. J gave up 5 bases and V 4 bases, and 5 bases lay outside the gene matches. The CDR3 region has the DNA TGCGCCAGCAGCCCGGGACAGGGGCAGGAGACCCAGTACTTC. This translates into CASSPGQGQETQYF. Looking up the rest from reference TRBV5-1 and TRBJ2-5 gives the full variable domain: KAGVTQTPRYLIKTRGQQVTLSCSPISGHRSVSWYQQTPGQGLQFLFEYFSETQRNKGNFPGRFSGRQFSNSRSEMNVSTLELGDSALYLCASSPGQGQETQYFGPGTRLLVL.